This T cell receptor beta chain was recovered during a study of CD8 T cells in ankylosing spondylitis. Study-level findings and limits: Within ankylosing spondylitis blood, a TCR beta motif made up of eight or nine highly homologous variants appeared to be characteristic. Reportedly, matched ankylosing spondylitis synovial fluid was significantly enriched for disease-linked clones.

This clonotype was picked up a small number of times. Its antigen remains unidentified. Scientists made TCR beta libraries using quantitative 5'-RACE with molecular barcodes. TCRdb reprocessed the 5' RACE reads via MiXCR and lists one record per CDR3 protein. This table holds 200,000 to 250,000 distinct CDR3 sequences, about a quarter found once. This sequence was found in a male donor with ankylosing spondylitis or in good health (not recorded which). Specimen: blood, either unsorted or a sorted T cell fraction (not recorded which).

CDR3 sequence: CASSLGGTSGGGSQYF. The CDR3 DNA reads TGTGCCAGCAGCTTAGGCGGGACTAGCGGGGGGGGGTCCCAGTACTTC. The chain joins TRBV7-2 to TRBJ2-5; 16 bases match TRBD2. This CDR3 has 16 residues. CDR1 and CDR2 from the germline V gene are SGHTA and FQGNSA. The J segment lost 9 bases and the V segment lost 1 base, leaving 5 bases of the junction unmatched.